This T cell receptor beta chain was recorded in a study of beta chain features in type 1 diabetes. Study-level findings and limits: Insertion counts at VDJ junctions were lower in type 1 diabetes patients, who also showed more deletions there.

Concerning this clone: Its antigen is unknown.

Isolated RNA was reverse transcribed in full, so expressed TCRB transcripts were sequenced. TCRdb's table, derived via immunoSEQ multiplex PCR, lists solely in-frame clones and lacks some. The table lists some 360,000 clones, around a fifth of them singletons. Trimming at V came to 0 bases and at J to 2 bases, leaving 12 bases not matched to a gene. Germline V gene data show CDR1 as SGDLS and CDR2 as YYNGEE. The CDR3 totals 18 residues. The authors sorted CD4+ naive, central memory, regulatory and stem cell-like memory cells via CD45RO/CCR7/CD25/CD127/CD95/CD27. This rearrangement joins TRBV9 to TRBJ1-2; 8 bases line up with TRBD1. The sequenced sample consisted of naive CD4+ T cells from blood. This TCR came from a woman aged 18-35 years in good health. DNA for the CDR3: TGTGCCAGCAGCGTAGACGCCTCCCCCCAGGGGGCAAACTATGGCTACACCTTC. It encodes CASSVDASPQGANYGYTF.